Listed here are 30 T cell receptor beta chains from one sample, sequenced in a study of beta chain features in type 1 diabetes. Expressed TCRB transcripts were sequenced because the isolated RNA had all been reverse transcribed beforehand. Clones were read by immunoSEQ multiplex PCR, and TCRdb kept only the in-frame ones, dropping some. Of around 400,000 clones detected, 10% to 15% appear once; the ten largest clones hold under 0.02%. Specimen: naive CD4+ T cells from blood. These receptors were taken from a young man in good health.

This clone was observed a few times. V usage is TRBV5-6 and J usage is TRBJ1-2; D ambiguous. CDR3 length: 12 residues. The V gene's germline CDR1 is SGHDT and CDR2 YYEEEE. V lost 4 bases and J 5 bases, leaving 9 bases between the germline ends. CDR3 region: CASSRESYGYTF. CDR3 coding DNA: TGTGCCAGCAGCAGGGAGTCATATGGCTACACCTTC.

The chain has TRBV4-1 and TRBJ2-3; D may be TRBD2 (6 bases). Germline V gene lookup returns CDR1 MGHRA and CDR2 YSYEKL. The V and J ends lost 0 bases and 1 base respectively, with 11 bases between them. The CDR3 length is 16 residues. The chain's CDR3 is CASSQDRRGGTDTQYF. In DNA, the CDR3 is TGCGCCAGCAGCCAAGATAGGAGGGGTGGCACAGATACGCAGTATTTT.

This clone has just a few counts. The V call is TRBV2, the J call TRBJ1-4; D gene uncertain. The germline V gene encodes CDR1 SNHLY and CDR2 FYNNEI. The CDR3 loop spans 11 amino acids. Trimming removed 11 bases from V and 3 bases from J, with 7 bases in between. The CDR3 here is CASRANEKLFF. The DNA for the CDR3 is TGTGCCTCCCGGGCTAATGAAAAACTGTTTTTT.

This clone was detected only a few times. As DNA, the CDR3 is TGTGCCAGCAGTCTCCGGGACAGCTTCGTTCCCCAGTACTTC. Encoded protein: CASSLRDSFVPQYF. The chain links TRBV28 to TRBJ2-7; TRBD1 matches 7 bases. Trimming cost V 5 bases and J 10 bases; bases outside gene matches: 14. Germline V gene lookup returns CDR1 MDHEN and CDR2 SYDVKM. The CDR3 totals 14 residues.

This sequence joins TRBV7-2 and TRBJ2-2, with 8 nucleotides matching TRBD2. The J segment lost 3 bases and the V segment lost 6 bases, leaving 9 bases of the junction unmatched. Germline CDR1 is SGHTA and CDR2 is FQGNSA. There are 16 residues in the CDR3. CDR3 in amino acids: CASSRSGGADTGELFF. The DNA of the CDR3 is TGTGCCAGCAGTCGGTCCGGGGGGGCAGACACCGGGGAGCTGTTTTTT.

The rearrangement uses TRBV30 and TRBJ1-1; possibly TRBD1 for D (5 bases). Per the germline V gene, CDR1 is GTSNPN and CDR2 is SVGIG (reference sequence). V shed 4 bases and J shed 9 bases, with 12 bases lying between them. The CDR3 sequence is 11 residues long. CDR3 bases: TGTGCCTGGAAGGGCGCGGGGCAAGCTTTCTTT. Translation: CAWKGAGQAFF.

The chain recombines TRBV7-2 with TRBJ2-1, with a possible D match to TRBD2 (5 bases). Germline V CDR1 and CDR2: SGHTA, FQGNSA. The CDR3 is 15 residues long. Trimming took 0 bases from V and 6 from J, leaving 12 bases between them. CDR3 sequence reads: CASSLALGDINEQFF. The CDR3 DNA sequence: TGTGCCAGCAGCTTAGCGCTGGGAGACATCAATGAGCAGTTCTTC.

V is TRBV6-6 and J is TRBJ1-5; D might be TRBD1 (6 bases). The CDR3 has 14 amino acids. The ends were cut back, 6 bases at V and 3 bases at J, with 12 bases in the middle. Germline V lookup: CDR1 MNHNY, CDR2 SVGAGI (reference sequence). The CDR3 DNA sequence: TGTGCCAGCAGCGAAACAGGGTACAATCAGCCCCAGCATTTT. Translated, it gives CASSETGYNQPQHF.

J is TRBJ2-3 and V is TRBV29-1; TRBD2 agrees at 10 bases. The CDR3 is 16 residues long. Germline values: CDR1 SQVTM, CDR2 ANQGSEA. Losses at the gene ends were 3 bases for V and 3 bases for J; bases not matched to a gene: 9. For the CDR3, the DNA is TGCAGCGTTGACGACCTAGCGGGAGCGCGAACAGATACGCAGTATTTT. The encoded protein is CSVDDLAGARTDTQYF.

The rearrangement links TRBV7-2 to TRBJ2-2, with 9 positions matching TRBD1. CDR3 length equals 16 residues. Trimming cost V 2 bases and J 8 bases; bases outside gene matches: 9. Looked up from germline, CDR1 is SGHTA and CDR2 is FQGNSA. CDR3 loop: CASSLTPTGGGGELFF. The CDR3 nucleotides are TGTGCCAGCAGCTTAACCCCGACAGGGGGAGGAGGGGAGCTGTTTTTT.

The V and J genes are TRBV30 and TRBJ1-2; D is unclear. CDR3 length: 14 amino acids. The V end was cut by 0 bases, the J end by 4 bases, with 12 bases between. Looked up from germline, CDR1 is GTSNPN and CDR2 is SVGIG (reference sequence). The CDR3 nucleotides are TGTGCCTGGAGTGTACTAGGGAAGGGCTATGGCTACACCTTC. Translation: CAWSVLGKGYGYTF. The full variable domain, rest sourced from reference TRBV30 and TRBJ1-2, is SQTIHQWPATLVQPVGSPLSLECTVEGTSNPNLYWYRQAAGRGLQLLFYSVGIGQISSEVPQNLSASRPQDRQFILSSKKLLLSDSGFYLCAWSVLGKGYGYTFGSGTRLTVV.

The chain joins TRBV5-1 to TRBJ2-1; perhaps TRBD2 as D (5 bases). Trimming removed 0 bases at V and 4 bases at J, with 20 bases between. CDR3 length: 18 amino acids. Germline loops: CDR1 SGHRS, CDR2 YFSETQ. CDR3 DNA: TGCGCCAGCAGCTTGGGAGGGTGGTCCTCCTCCGATTACAATGAGCAGTTCTTC. Protein product: CASSLGGWSSSDYNEQFF.

There are a few counts of this clone. The rearrangement uses TRBV28 and TRBJ2-1, with a tentative D call TRBD2 (5 bases). Germline lookup yields CDR1 MDHEN and CDR2 SYDVKM. Trimming cost V 3 bases and J 4 bases, with 13 bases left between them. CDR3 length: 15 residues. In DNA form, the CDR3 reads TGTGCCAGCAGTTTGCGCCTCGGGAAATACAATGAGCAGTTCTTC. It yields the protein CASSLRLGKYNEQFF.

This clone was counted between two and nine times. This chain links TRBV6-1 with TRBJ1-2; 9 bases align to TRBD1. Germline V gene lookup returns CDR1 MNHNS and CDR2 SASEGT. The CDR3 covers 16 residues. J was trimmed by 4 bases and V by 3 bases; bases with no gene match: 9. CDR3 nucleotide sequence: TGTGCCAGCAGTGACATAGCCGGGACAGGGTTCTATGGCTACACCTTC. Its protein product is CASSDIAGTGFYGYTF.

This clone was recorded a few times. J is TRBJ1-2 and V is TRBV7-2; 7 bases agree with TRBD1. CDR1 and CDR2 from the germline V gene are SGHTA and FQGNSA. After removal of 4 bases from V and 8 bases from J, the junction contained 10 bases not matched to a gene. This CDR3 has 14 amino acids. The CDR3 nucleotides read TGTGCCAGCAGCTCGACAGGGAGAGGACGGGGCTACACCTTC. This sequence encodes CASSSTGRGRGYTF.

This clone was detected only a few times. The chain has TRBV7-9 and TRBJ2-1, with TRBD2 identical over 8 bases. CDR1 and CDR2 from the germline V gene are SEHNR and FQNEAQ (reference sequence). The CDR3 is made up of 14 amino acids. J was trimmed by 6 bases and V by 6 bases; bases with no gene match: 7. This CDR3 is CASSGLAASNEQFF. The CDR3 coding sequence is TGTGCCAGCAGTGGACTAGCCGCGTCCAATGAGCAGTTCTTC.

This clone was counted only a few times. The chain uses TRBV6-1 and TRBJ2-7, with a possible D match to TRBD1 (6 bases). The CDR3 is made up of 16 amino acids. Trimming stripped 4 bases from V and 4 bases from J, with 20 bases between. Germline V gene sequence: CDR1 MNHNS, CDR2 SASEGT. The CDR3 loop is CASSAQPYGGGYEQYF. The CDR3 coding sequence is TGTGCCAGCAGTGCCCAACCATATGGGGGCGGATACGAGCAGTACTTC.

The chain has TRBV28 and TRBJ1-4, with D perhaps TRBD1 (5 bases). Trimming pared 7 bases from V and 5 bases from J, leaving 11 bases between. Germline CDR1 and CDR2: MDHEN and SYDVKM. The CDR3 covers 13 residues. CDR3 residues: CASNWSGNEKLFF. In DNA, the CDR3 is TGTGCCAGCAACTGGTCAGGGAATGAAAAACTGTTTTTT.

The V call is TRBV15, the J call TRBJ2-4, with D perhaps matching TRBD1 (6 bases). The length of the CDR3 is 14 residues. V shed 5 bases and J shed 8 bases, with 16 bases lying between them. Germline CDR1 is LNHNV and CDR2 is YYDKDF (reference sequence). The DNA for the CDR3 is TGTGCCACCAGCTCCTACGGCGAGGGGGACATTCAGTACTTC. Residues: CATSSYGEGDIQYF.

This clone has more than one count but fewer than ten. The rearrangement links TRBV7-2 to TRBJ2-5, with D possibly matching TRBD2 (5 bases). This CDR3 has 12 residues. V lost 8 bases and J lost 5, with 12 bases in between. From germline, CDR1 is SGHTA and CDR2 FQGNSA. CDR3 in DNA: TGTGCCAGCGGGAGAGTAGATGAGACCCAGTACTTC. It yields the protein CASGRVDETQYF.

This clone was observed a few times. The rearrangement uses TRBV5-8 and TRBJ2-7, with 9 bases aligning to TRBD2. Germline values: CDR1 SGHTS, CDR2 YDEGEE. This CDR3 has 16 amino acids. J was trimmed by 0 bases and V by 4 bases; bases with no gene match: 8. The CDR3 sequence is CASSPPAGGSSYEQYF. The CDR3 coding sequence is TGTGCCAGCAGCCCCCCAGCGGGGGGAAGCTCCTACGAGCAGTACTTC.

This chain uses TRBV5-1 with TRBJ2-2; TRBD1 aligns across 7 bases. V lost 7 bases, J lost 4 bases, and 10 bases stayed unmatched. Germline assignment: CDR1 SGHRS and CDR2 YFSETQ. This CDR3 region has 15 residues. CDR3 coding DNA: TGCGCCAGCCAACCCACAGGGGTGGCCACCGGGGAGCTGTTTTTT. Its translation is CASQPTGVATGELFF.

V gene TRBV28 combines with J gene TRBJ2-2; no clear D gene. The germline V and J ends were trimmed by 6 bases and 2 bases, with 10 bases remaining between them. The CDR3 length is 14 residues. Germline values: CDR1 MDHEN, CDR2 SYDVKM. As DNA, the CDR3 is TGTGCCAGCAGGGAACAGCCCAACACCGGGGAGCTGTTTTTT. The encoded protein is CASREQPNTGELFF.

The chain has TRBV5-6 and TRBJ1-5; D is perhaps TRBD1 (5 bases). The CDR3 runs to 14 residues. Germline values: CDR1 SGHDT, CDR2 YYEEEE. V was cut by 4 bases and J by 1 base, with 9 bases left in between. In DNA, the CDR3 is TGTGCCAGCAGCCGGGGGGTAAGCAATCAGCCCCAGCATTTT. This gives the protein CASSRGVSNQPQHF.

This clone was counted between two and nine times. This rearrangement joins TRBV19 to TRBJ2-6, with D possibly matching TRBD2 (5 bases). Per germline, CDR1 LNHDA and CDR2 SQIVND (reference sequence). The CDR3 contains 16 residues. Trimming left V 1 base short and J 3 bases short, with 10 bases between. The DNA for the CDR3 is TGTGCCAGTAGTATAGTTCCCGGGGTTGGGGCCAACGTCCTGACTTTC. This sequence encodes CASSIVPGVGANVLTF.

Only a few counts were recorded for this clone. The V gene is TRBV28, the J gene TRBJ1-2; D gene unclear. Germline V gene data show CDR1 as MDHEN and CDR2 as SYDVKM. This CDR3 has 12 amino acids. Deletions cut 2 bases from V and 7 bases from J, with 8 bases between. CDR3 amino acids: CASSLRGFGYTF. CDR3 DNA: TGTGCCAGCAGTTTAAGAGGGTTTGGCTACACCTTC.

This clone was counted between two and nine times. The chain employs TRBV6-4 and TRBJ2-3; no firm D call. CDR1 is MRHNA, CDR2 SNTAGT, per germline. This CDR3 is 15 amino acids long. The ends were cut back, 0 bases at V and 0 bases at J, with 7 bases in the middle. The CDR3 region is CASSDSSRSTDTQYF. Written as DNA, the CDR3 is TGTGCCAGCAGTGACTCCTCCCGGAGCACAGATACGCAGTATTTT.

The table lists this clone with a few counts. The chain employs TRBV2 and TRBJ2-3, with TRBD1 matching 8 bases. V lost 9 bases, J lost 2 bases, and 10 bases stayed unmatched. Germline V lookup: CDR1 SNHLY, CDR2 FYNNEI. The CDR3 has 15 amino acids. The CDR3 sequence: CASQKPGQATDTQYF. CDR3 nucleotides: TGTGCCAGTCAAAAACCGGGACAGGCCACAGATACGCAGTATTTT.

The chain employs TRBV7-2 and TRBJ2-7, with D possibly being TRBD2 (5 bases). V was clipped by 4 bases and J by 6 bases, with 19 bases between them. This CDR3 is 15 amino acids long. Germline V gene data show CDR1 as SGHTA and CDR2 as FQGNSA. CDR3 sequence reads: CASSWSSGGGGEQYF. The DNA of the CDR3 is TGTGCCAGCAGCTGGTCTTCGGGCGGCGGAGGCGAGCAGTACTTC.

This clone was counted a few times. The chain uses TRBV7-8 and TRBJ2-3; TRBD2 aligns across 7 bases. CDR3 length equals 18 residues. The germline gives CDR1 SGHVS, CDR2 FQNEAQ. With 0 bases clipped from V and 1 base from J, the junction kept 10 bases outside the gene matches. CDR3 loop: CASSLAKWRGTRTDTQYF. CDR3 coding DNA: TGTGCCAGCAGCTTAGCGAAGTGGCGGGGGACCCGCACAGATACGCAGTATTTT.